This entry lists 14 T cell receptor beta chains sequenced from one sample in a study of CD8 T cells in ankylosing spondylitis. MiXCR, run by TCRdb on the 5' RACE reads, gives a single entry per CDR3 protein. The sample includes under 170,000 distinct CDR3 sequences, approximately 44% seen only once; the top ten take 15%. Sequenced input: synovial fluid, either unsorted or a sorted T cell fraction (not recorded which). These receptors were obtained from a male donor with ankylosing spondylitis.

The rearrangement uses TRBV10-2 and TRBJ1-1; no definite D call. Trimming took off 8 bases at V and 1 base at J, with 14 bases between the two ends. This CDR3 spans 14 amino acids. The germline CDR1 and CDR2 sequences are WSHSY and SAAADI. This CDR3 is CASAGYKPNTEAFF. The CDR3 DNA follows: TGCGCCAGCGCGGGGTACAAACCGAACACTGAAGCTTTCTTT.

This clonotype was recorded once. The V call is TRBV4-1, the J call TRBJ2-1; D is ambiguous. The length of the CDR3 is 17 residues. Deletions cut 4 bases from V and 0 bases from J, with 16 bases between. Germline-derived CDR1 and CDR2 are MGHRA and YSYEKL. The DNA for the CDR3 is TGCGCCAGCAGCCGCGTGTTTTTTGTGGCCTCCTACAATGAGCAGTTCTTC. This translates into CASSRVFFVASYNEQFF.

This clonotype has more than one count but fewer than ten. This chain uses TRBV20-1 with TRBJ2-1; D may be TRBD1 (6 bases). The germline gives CDR1 DFQATT, CDR2 SNEGSKA (reference sequence). The germline V and J ends were trimmed by 5 bases and 6 bases, with 20 bases remaining between them. The CDR3 totals 15 residues. As DNA, the CDR3 is TGCAGTGCTCCACCCCCGGACAGCTCGATCAATGAGCAGTTCTTC. This codes for CSAPPPDSSINEQFF.

The gene calls are TRBV7-4 and TRBJ2-7, with 9 bases identical to TRBD1. V trimming: 6 bases; J trimming: 0 bases; junction bases outside the gene matches: 6. Per the germline V gene, CDR1 is SGHVT and CDR2 is SQSDAQ. The CDR3 contains 15 residues. For the CDR3, the DNA is TGTGCCAGCAGAGAAGGACAGGGGAGCTCCTACGAGCAGTACTTC. Translation: CASREGQGSSYEQYF. Drawing the rest from reference TRBV7-4 and TRBJ2-7, the complete variable domain is GAGVSQSPRYKVAKRGRDVALRCDSISGHVTLYWYRQTLGQGSEVLTYSQSDAQRDKSGRPSGRFSAERPERSVSTLKIQRTEQGDSAVYLCASREGQGSSYEQYFGPGTRLTVT.

Written as DNA, the CDR3 is TGCGCCAGCAGCTTGGCCACAGACTATGGCTACACCTTC. Protein sequence: CASSLATDYGYTF. V is TRBV5-1 and J is TRBJ1-2; no reliable D call. Germline V gene data show CDR1 as SGHRS and CDR2 as YFSETQ. V lost 0 bases and J lost 3, with 6 bases in between. The CDR3 has 13 residues.

This clonotype turned up a few times. The chain employs TRBV12-3 or TRBV12-4 and TRBJ1-2, with D perhaps matching TRBD1 (5 bases). V lost 7 bases and J 5 bases, leaving 8 bases between the germline ends. The CDR3 consists of 11 residues. The chain's CDR3 is CASTQGYGYTF. CDR3 bases: TGTGCCAGCACTCAGGGTTATGGCTACACCTTC.

This clonotype was counted only a few times. CDR3 protein: CASSLSSWRDTSNNEQFF. The CDR3 bases are TGTGCCAGCAGTTTATCGAGCTGGAGGGACACAAGCAACAATGAGCAGTTCTTC. The V gene is TRBV27, the J gene TRBJ2-1; D tentatively reads TRBD1 or TRBD2 (6 bases each). V was trimmed by 0 bases and J by 5 bases, leaving 20 bases between them. Germline CDR1 and CDR2: MNHEY and SMNVEV (reference sequence). The CDR3 consists of 18 residues.

The gene calls are TRBV5-1 and TRBJ2-7, with TRBD1 identical over 9 bases. The V gene's germline CDR1 is SGHRS and CDR2 YFSETQ. CDR3 size: 15 residues. V lost 1 base and J lost 5; bases outside the gene matches: 7. The CDR3 protein is CASSLSGTGSHEQYF. Written as DNA, the CDR3 is TGCGCCAGCAGCTTGAGCGGGACAGGGTCACACGAGCAGTACTTC.

This sequence joins TRBV5-1 and TRBJ2-1; D remains ambiguous. Germline lookup yields CDR1 SGHRS and CDR2 YFSETQ. Between the trimmed V and J ends, which lost 0 bases and 2 bases, there was a span of 12 bases. This CDR3 contains 16 residues. The CDR3 bases are TGCGCCAGCAGCTTGGAAGGCAGTGGGACCTACAATGAGCAGTTCTTC. Protein: CASSLEGSGTYNEQFF.

This clonotype showed up just a few times. The CDR3 here is CAISGFGLAESTDTQYF. DNA of the CDR3: TGTGCCATCAGTGGGTTCGGACTAGCGGAGAGCACAGATACGCAGTATTTT. The chain combines TRBV10-3 with TRBJ2-3; TRBD2 agrees at 10 bases. CDR3 length: 17 residues. CDR1 and CDR2 (germline): ENHRY, SYGVKD. V lost 4 bases and J lost 0; bases outside the gene matches: 7.

The V and J genes are TRBV28 and TRBJ2-7; 11 bases are shared with TRBD1. The germline V gene has CDR1 MDHEN and CDR2 SYDVKM. The V segment lost 6 bases and the J segment 4 bases; nucleotides outside the gene matches: 11. CDR3 size: 16 residues. CDR3 loop: CASSPPDRGRGYEQYF. The CDR3 DNA follows: TGTGCCAGCAGCCCTCCGGACAGGGGGCGCGGATACGAGCAGTACTTC.

V is TRBV4-1 and J is TRBJ1-2; 7 bases map to TRBD1. Per germline, CDR1 MGHRA and CDR2 YSYEKL. This CDR3 is 16 amino acids long. Germline trimming cut 0 bases from V and 4 bases from J; bases unmatched to any gene: 8. CDR3 region: CASSQESGRGAYGYTF. CDR3 in DNA: TGCGCCAGCAGCCAAGAATCCGGCAGGGGGGCCTATGGCTACACCTTC.

The rearrangement joins TRBV12-3 or TRBV12-4 to TRBJ2-6, with a weak D call TRBD1 (6 bases). This CDR3 spans 15 amino acids. The V and J ends lost 5 bases and 4 bases respectively, with 12 bases between them. CDR3 in amino acids: CASSARGSGANVLTF. The DNA for the CDR3 is TGTGCCAGCAGTGCCAGGGGTTCCGGGGCCAACGTCCTGACTTTC.

This clonotype was found a few times. This chain connects TRBV12-3 or TRBV12-4 to TRBJ2-3; D may match TRBD1 or TRBD2 (5 bases each). The CDR3 totals 15 residues. V dropped 2 bases and J dropped 5 bases, with 14 bases sitting between them. CDR3 sequence reads: CASSLRRERGDTQYF. As DNA, the CDR3 is TGTGCCAGCAGTTTACGCAGGGAGAGGGGAGATACGCAGTATTTT.